The next 17 T cell receptor beta chains were all read from a single sample in a study of blood T cell repertoires in COVID-19. Generated by immunoSEQ multiplex PCR, the TCRdb table keeps only in-frame clones and is missing some. Here the sample spans about 240,000 clones, 75% to 90% being singletons. Sequencing was done on a sample of peripheral blood. The receptors shown here come from a woman aged 55-69 years with active or convalescent COVID-19.

This clone turned up a few times. The chain employs TRBV2 and TRBJ1-2; D call uncertain. Germline V gene lookup returns CDR1 SNHLY and CDR2 FYNNEI. The CDR3 totals 13 residues. V dropped 4 bases and J dropped 4 bases, with 10 bases sitting between them. Here the CDR3 DNA reads TGTGCCAGCAGTGTGAGGGCGGGCTATGGCTACACCTTC. Translated, it gives CASSVRAGYGYTF.

The V and J genes are TRBV5-8 and TRBJ2-5; 7 nucleotides align to TRBD1. Per germline, CDR1 SGHTS and CDR2 YDEGEE. The CDR3 sequence is 16 residues long. V lost 0 bases and J lost 5; bases outside the gene matches: 10. CDR3 residues: CASSLALTGIWETQYF. The CDR3 coding sequence is TGTGCCAGCAGCTTGGCCTTGACAGGGATTTGGGAGACCCAGTACTTC.

The V call is TRBV19, the J call TRBJ1-2, with TRBD1 matching 8 bases. V was clipped by 4 bases and J by 8 bases; unmatched bases: 18. The germline gives CDR1 LNHDA, CDR2 SQIVND (reference sequence). The CDR3 has 17 residues. The CDR3 DNA follows: TGTGCCAGTAGTACCGAAGGCATAAGTCGGACAGGGATCGGCTACACCTTC. It specifies CASSTEGISRTGIGYTF.

The chain couples TRBV7-9 to TRBJ1-2, with TRBD1 as a possible D gene (5 bases). CDR1 is SEHNR, CDR2 FQNEAQ, per germline (reference sequence). Trimming removed 4 bases at V and 0 bases at J, with 12 bases between. CDR3 length: 15 residues. CDR3 amino acids: CASSSRQISNYGYTF. The DNA for the CDR3 is TGTGCCAGCAGCTCTCGACAGATTTCTAACTATGGCTACACCTTC.

This clone was counted a single time. The chain combines TRBV2 with TRBJ1-1; unclear D gene. Trimming shortened V by 3 bases and J by 4 bases, and 12 bases separated the two germline ends. The CDR3 loop spans 14 amino acids. The V gene's germline CDR1 is SNHLY and CDR2 FYNNEI. The CDR3 loop is CASSDDYGSTEAFF. The DNA for the CDR3 is TGTGCCAGCAGTGATGACTACGGAAGCACTGAAGCTTTCTTT.

The rearrangement joins TRBV27 to TRBJ2-7, with a possible D match to TRBD1 (7 bases). The germline CDR1 and CDR2 sequences are MNHEY and SMNVEV (reference sequence). Trimming shortened V by 3 bases and J by 2 bases, and 11 bases separated the two germline ends. The CDR3 covers 14 residues. The CDR3 protein is CASSFPGGTYEQYF. As DNA, the CDR3 is TGTGCCAGCAGTTTTCCAGGGGGGACCTACGAGCAGTACTTC.

This clone is a singleton in its sample. The chain joins TRBV4-1 to TRBJ1-1; TRBD1 aligns across 7 bases. The CDR3 consists of 15 residues. Germline CDR1 and CDR2: MGHRA and YSYEKL. V shed 0 bases, J shed 5 bases, and the junction held 6 bases outside the gene matches. The CDR3 sequence: CASSQDRGTDTEAFF. CDR3 DNA sequence: TGCGCCAGCAGCCAAGACCGCGGGACAGATACTGAAGCTTTCTTT.

The rearrangement links TRBV7-3 to TRBJ2-1; 8 nucleotides line up with TRBD2. This CDR3 region has 17 residues. J lost 4 bases, V lost 4 bases, and 12 bases had no gene match. Germline V gene lookup returns CDR1 SGHTA and CDR2 FQGTGA. The CDR3 here is CASSCYIGGGPYNEQFF. The CDR3 DNA is TGTGCCAGCAGCTGTTATATCGGCGGGGGGCCGTACAATGAGCAGTTCTTC.

This chain connects TRBV7-2 to TRBJ1-6; no clear D. Germline V gene data show CDR1 as SGHTA and CDR2 as FQGNSA. The CDR3 length is 14 residues. With 7 bases removed from V and 7 bases from J, the gap between germline ends came to 14 bases. In DNA form, the CDR3 reads TGTGCCAGCACCCACGGAGGGCGGAATTCACCCCTCCACTTT. This gives the protein CASTHGGRNSPLHF.

The chain is built from TRBV11-2 and TRBJ2-7; 15 positions match TRBD2. Trimming cost V 5 bases and J 5 bases; bases outside gene matches: 4. CDR3 length: 15 amino acids. Per the germline V gene, CDR1 is SGHAT and CDR2 is FQNNGV. For the CDR3, the DNA is TGTGCCAGCAGCGCCTGGACTAGCGGGGGGGACGAGCAGTACTTC. This sequence encodes CASSAWTSGGDEQYF.

The chain recombines TRBV5-5 with TRBJ2-5; 10 bases line up with TRBD1. V shed 4 bases, J shed 7 bases, and the junction held 16 bases outside the gene matches. Germline CDR1 reads SGHKS; CDR2 reads YYEKEE (reference sequence). The CDR3 sequence is 17 residues long. The CDR3 is CASSPQLGTGAGGTQYF. The CDR3 DNA is TGTGCCAGCAGCCCCCAACTCGGGACAGGGGCGGGGGGGACCCAGTACTTC.

The chain employs TRBV4-3 and TRBJ1-4; D is possibly TRBD1 (6 bases). Trimming removed 2 bases from V and 11 bases from J, with 21 bases in between. Per the germline V gene, CDR1 is LGHNA and CDR2 is YSLEER. The CDR3 loop spans 16 amino acids. CDR3 in DNA: TGCGCCAGCAGCCAATCAATACCCCAGGGGTGGGCCAAACTGTTTTTT. It translates to CASSQSIPQGWAKLFF.

The chain is built from TRBV7-3 and TRBJ2-3; D might be TRBD1 (5 bases). CDR3 length equals 16 residues. Germline assignment: CDR1 SGHTA and CDR2 FQGTGA. Trimming removed 5 bases from V and 5 bases from J, with 20 bases in between. The CDR3 region is CASSLLGQGGLDTQYF. CDR3 DNA: TGTGCCAGCAGCCTCCTAGGGCAGGGTGGGTTAGATACGCAGTATTTT. The full variable domain, completed using reference TRBV7-3 and TRBJ2-3, is GAGVSQTPSNKVTEKGKYVELRCDPISGHTALYWYRQSLGQGPEFLIYFQGTGAADDSGLPNDRFFAVRPEGSVSTLKIQRTERGDSAVYLCASSLLGQGGLDTQYFGPGTRLTVL.

The rearrangement joins TRBV30 to TRBJ1-2, with unresolved D. The CDR3 contains 11 residues. Germline CDR1 and CDR2: GTSNPN and SVGIG (reference sequence). Trimming removed 1 base from V and 8 bases from J, with 8 bases in between. In DNA form, the CDR3 reads TGTGCCTGGAGTGGGCCATGGGGCTACACCTTC. Its protein product is CAWSGPWGYTF.

The J gene is TRBJ2-7, the V gene TRBV14, with D maybe TRBD1 (5 bases). Germline lookup yields CDR1 SGHDN and CDR2 FVKESK. Between the trimmed V and J ends, which lost 3 bases and 0 bases, there was a span of 12 bases. The CDR3 consists of 15 residues. The CDR3 spells CASSHGAGPSYEQYF. In DNA, the CDR3 is TGTGCCAGCAGCCATGGGGCAGGGCCCTCCTACGAGCAGTACTTC.

The chain recombines TRBV5-1 with TRBJ2-7; TRBD2 aligns across 9 bases. There are 15 residues in the CDR3. The trim removed 1 base at V and 7 bases at J, leaving 9 bases unmatched. Germline CDR1 is SGHRS and CDR2 is YFSETQ. CDR3 in DNA: TGCGCCAGCAGCTTGTATGGCGGGGGGGCGGAAGAGCAGTACTTC. Translated, it gives CASSLYGGGAEEQYF.

In this sample, this clone turned up a few times. The rearrangement links TRBV4-3 to TRBJ1-1, with 11 bases matching TRBD1. This CDR3 is built from 15 residues. The V gene end was trimmed by 3 bases and the J gene end by 6 bases; junction bases not matched to a gene: 6. Germline V lookup: CDR1 LGHNA, CDR2 YSLEER. Written as DNA, the CDR3 is TGCGCCAGCAGCCACGCCGGGACAGGGGGTCCTGAAGCTTTCTTT. The encoded protein is CASSHAGTGGPEAFF.